Reported below is one T cell receptor (beta chain). Its antigen is still unknown. Every bit of the isolated RNA underwent reverse transcription, so sequencing read expressed TCRB transcripts. Measured with immunoSEQ multiplex PCR; TCRdb has only the in-frame clones, and not every one. The sample yields over 200,000 clones, about 11% seen once. The V gene's germline CDR1 is MDHEN and CDR2 SYDVKM. This CDR3 has 13 residues. V lost 9 bases and J lost 3; bases outside the gene matches: 5. This sample stems from a study of beta chain features in type 1 diabetes. The study's findings and limits: VDJ junctions from type 1 diabetes patients carried fewer insertions and larger deletions. The naive, central memory and Treg TCRB repertoires showed an apparent similarity that was greater among patients than among healthy donors. When Type 1 diabetes patients were examined, their TCRB CDR3s proved moderately but significantly shorter in all four CD4+ subsets.

The sequenced sample was naive CD4+ T cells from blood. The receptor was derived from a man under 40 with type 1 diabetes. The chain recombines TRBV28 with TRBJ2-3, with 8 bases aligning to TRBD2. The CDR3 spells CASTRGATDTQYF. The CDR3 DNA reads TGTGCCAGTACGCGGGGGGCAACAGATACGCAGTATTTT.